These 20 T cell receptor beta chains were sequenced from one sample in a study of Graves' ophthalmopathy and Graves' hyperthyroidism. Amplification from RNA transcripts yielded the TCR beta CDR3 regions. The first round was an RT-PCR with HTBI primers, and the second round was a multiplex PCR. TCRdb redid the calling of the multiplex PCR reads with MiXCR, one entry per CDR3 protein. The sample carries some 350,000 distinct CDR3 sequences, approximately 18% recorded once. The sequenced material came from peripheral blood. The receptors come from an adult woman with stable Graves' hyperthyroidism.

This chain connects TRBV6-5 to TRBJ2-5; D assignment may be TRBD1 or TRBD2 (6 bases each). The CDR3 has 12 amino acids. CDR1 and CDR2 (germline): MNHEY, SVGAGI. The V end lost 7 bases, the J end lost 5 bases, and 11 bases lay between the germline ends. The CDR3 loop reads CASKGGSETQYF. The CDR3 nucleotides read TGTGCCAGCAAAGGGGGGTCGGAGACCCAGTACTTC.

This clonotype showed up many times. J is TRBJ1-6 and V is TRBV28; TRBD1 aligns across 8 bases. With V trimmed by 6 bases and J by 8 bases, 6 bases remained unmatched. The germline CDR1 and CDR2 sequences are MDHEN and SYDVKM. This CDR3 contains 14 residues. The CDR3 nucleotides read TGTGCCAGCAGGGGGGGACAGGACGATTCACCCCTCCACTTT. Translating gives CASRGGQDDSPLHF.

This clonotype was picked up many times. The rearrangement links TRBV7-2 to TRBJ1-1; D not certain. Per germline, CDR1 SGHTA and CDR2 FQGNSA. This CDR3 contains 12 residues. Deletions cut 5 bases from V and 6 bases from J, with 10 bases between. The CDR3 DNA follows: TGTGCCAGCAGCACCTACCGGGCTGAAGCTTTCTTT. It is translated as CASSTYRAEAFF.

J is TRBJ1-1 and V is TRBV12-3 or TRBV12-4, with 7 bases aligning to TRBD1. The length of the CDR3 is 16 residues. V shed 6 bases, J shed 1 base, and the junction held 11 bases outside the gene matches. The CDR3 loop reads CASRRRQGMGNTEAFF. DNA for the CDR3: TGTGCCAGCAGACGTAGACAGGGAATGGGGAACACTGAAGCTTTCTTT.

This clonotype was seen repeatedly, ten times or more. The chain's CDR3 is CAAGQGRGEQYF. The CDR3 nucleotides read TGTGCCGCGGGACAGGGTCGGGGAGAGCAGTACTTC. The chain recombines TRBV10-3 with TRBJ2-7; 9 nucleotides align to TRBD1. This CDR3 region has 12 residues. V shed 11 bases and J 7 bases; nucleotides not matched to a gene: 9. Germline V gives CDR1 ENHRY, CDR2 SYGVKD.

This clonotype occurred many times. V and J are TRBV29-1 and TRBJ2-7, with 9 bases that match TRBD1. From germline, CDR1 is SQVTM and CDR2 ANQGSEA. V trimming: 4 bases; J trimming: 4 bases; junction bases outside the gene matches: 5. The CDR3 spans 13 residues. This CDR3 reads CSVVGQGRYEQYF. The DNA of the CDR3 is TGCAGCGTTGTGGGACAGGGACGATACGAGCAGTACTTC.

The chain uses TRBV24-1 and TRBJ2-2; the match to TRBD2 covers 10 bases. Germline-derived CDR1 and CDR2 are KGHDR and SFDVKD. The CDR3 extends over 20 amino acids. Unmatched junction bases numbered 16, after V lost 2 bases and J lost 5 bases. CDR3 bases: TGTGCCACCAGTGATTGGCGTCGTAGTAGCGGGGGGCGAGGTACCGGGGAGCTGTTTTTT. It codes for CATSDWRRSSGGRGTGELFF.

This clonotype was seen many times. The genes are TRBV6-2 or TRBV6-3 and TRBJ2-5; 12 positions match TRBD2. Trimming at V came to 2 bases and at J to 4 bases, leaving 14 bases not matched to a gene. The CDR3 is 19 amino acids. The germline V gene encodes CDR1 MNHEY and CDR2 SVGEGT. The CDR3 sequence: CASSYPYLTSGSYSETQYF. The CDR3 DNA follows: TGTGCCAGCAGTTACCCCTACCTGACTAGCGGGAGTTATTCAGAGACCCAGTACTTC.

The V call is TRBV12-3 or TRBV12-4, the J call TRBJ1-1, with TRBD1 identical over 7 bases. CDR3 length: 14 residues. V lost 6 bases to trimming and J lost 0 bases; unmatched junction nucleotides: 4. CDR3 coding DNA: TGTGCCAGCAGCGACAGGGTGGTGAACACTGAAGCTTTCTTT. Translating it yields CASSDRVVNTEAFF.

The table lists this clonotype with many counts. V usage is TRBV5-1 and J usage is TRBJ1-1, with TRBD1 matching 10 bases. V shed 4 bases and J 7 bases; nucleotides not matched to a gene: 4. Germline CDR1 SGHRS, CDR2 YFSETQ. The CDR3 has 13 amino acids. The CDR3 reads CASSTGTGDEAFF. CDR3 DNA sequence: TGCGCCAGCAGCACTGGGACAGGGGATGAAGCTTTCTTT. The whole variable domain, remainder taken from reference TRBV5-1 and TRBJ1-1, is KAGVTQTPRYLIKTRGQQVTLSCSPISGHRSVSWYQQTPGQGLQFLFEYFSETQRNKGNFPGRFSGRQFSNSRSEMNVSTLELGDSALYLCASSTGTGDEAFFGQGTRLTVV.

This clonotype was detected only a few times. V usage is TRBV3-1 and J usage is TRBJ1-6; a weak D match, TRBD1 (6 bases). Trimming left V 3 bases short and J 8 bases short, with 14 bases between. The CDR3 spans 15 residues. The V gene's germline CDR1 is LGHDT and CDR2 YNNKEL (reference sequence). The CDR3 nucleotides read TGTGCCAGCAGCCATCGAGGGGGTAGCGATTCACCCCTCCACTTT. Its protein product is CASSHRGGSDSPLHF.

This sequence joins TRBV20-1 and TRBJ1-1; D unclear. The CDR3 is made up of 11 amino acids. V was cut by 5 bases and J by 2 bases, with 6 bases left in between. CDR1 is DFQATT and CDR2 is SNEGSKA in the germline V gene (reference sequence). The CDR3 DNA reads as TGCAGTGCTCCAGCAAACACTGAAGCTTTCTTT. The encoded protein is CSAPANTEAFF.

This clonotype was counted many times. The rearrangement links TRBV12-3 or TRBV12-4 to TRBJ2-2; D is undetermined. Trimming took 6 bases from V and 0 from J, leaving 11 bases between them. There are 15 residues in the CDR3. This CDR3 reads CASSPEPSNTGELFF. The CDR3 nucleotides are TGTGCCAGCAGCCCCGAGCCTTCGAACACCGGGGAGCTGTTTTTT.

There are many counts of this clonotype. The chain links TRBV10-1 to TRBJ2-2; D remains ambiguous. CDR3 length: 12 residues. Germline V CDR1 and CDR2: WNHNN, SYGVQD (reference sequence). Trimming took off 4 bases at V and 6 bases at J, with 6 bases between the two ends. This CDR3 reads CASSAWAGELFF. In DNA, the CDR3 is TGCGCCAGCAGTGCTTGGGCCGGGGAGCTGTTTTTT.

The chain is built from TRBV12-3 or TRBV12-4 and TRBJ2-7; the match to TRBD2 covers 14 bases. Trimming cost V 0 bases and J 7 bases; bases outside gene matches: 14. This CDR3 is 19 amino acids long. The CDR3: CASSLARRGLAGGNNEQYF. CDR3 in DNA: TGTGCCAGCAGTTTAGCGCGTCGAGGACTAGCGGGGGGAAACAATGAGCAGTACTTC.

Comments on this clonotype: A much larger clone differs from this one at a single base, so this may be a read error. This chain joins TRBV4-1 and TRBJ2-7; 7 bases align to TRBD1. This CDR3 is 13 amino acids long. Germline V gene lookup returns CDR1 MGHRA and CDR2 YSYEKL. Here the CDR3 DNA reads TGCGCCAGCATCCAAGCGACAGGGACCGAGCAGTACTTC. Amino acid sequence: CASIQATGTEQYF.

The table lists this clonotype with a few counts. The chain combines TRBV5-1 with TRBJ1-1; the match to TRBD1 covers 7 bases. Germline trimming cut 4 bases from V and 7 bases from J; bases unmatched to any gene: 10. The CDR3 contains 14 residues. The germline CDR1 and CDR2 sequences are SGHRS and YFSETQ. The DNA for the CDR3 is TGCGCCAGCAGCAAAACGTTGGGGACAGATGAAGCTTTCTTT. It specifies CASSKTLGTDEAFF.

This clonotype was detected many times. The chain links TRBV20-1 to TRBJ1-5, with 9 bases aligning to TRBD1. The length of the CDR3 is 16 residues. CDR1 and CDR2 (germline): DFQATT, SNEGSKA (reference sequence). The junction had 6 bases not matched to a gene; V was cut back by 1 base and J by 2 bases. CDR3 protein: CSARAGTGWGNQPQHF. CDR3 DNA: TGCAGTGCTAGAGCAGGGACAGGGTGGGGCAATCAGCCCCAGCATTTT.

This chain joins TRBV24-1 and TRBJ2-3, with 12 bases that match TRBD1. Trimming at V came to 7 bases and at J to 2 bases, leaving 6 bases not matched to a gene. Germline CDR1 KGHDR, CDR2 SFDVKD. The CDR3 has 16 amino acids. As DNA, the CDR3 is TGTGCCACCAGAGGACCGGGACAGGGGGCCACAGATACGCAGTATTTT. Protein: CATRGPGQGATDTQYF.

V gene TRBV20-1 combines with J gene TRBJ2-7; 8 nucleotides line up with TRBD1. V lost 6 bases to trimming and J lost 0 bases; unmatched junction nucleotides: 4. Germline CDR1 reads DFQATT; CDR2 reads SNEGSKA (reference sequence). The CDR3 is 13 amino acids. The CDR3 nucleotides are TGCAGTGCCACGGGACAGGCCTCCTACGAGCAGTACTTC. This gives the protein CSATGQASYEQYF.